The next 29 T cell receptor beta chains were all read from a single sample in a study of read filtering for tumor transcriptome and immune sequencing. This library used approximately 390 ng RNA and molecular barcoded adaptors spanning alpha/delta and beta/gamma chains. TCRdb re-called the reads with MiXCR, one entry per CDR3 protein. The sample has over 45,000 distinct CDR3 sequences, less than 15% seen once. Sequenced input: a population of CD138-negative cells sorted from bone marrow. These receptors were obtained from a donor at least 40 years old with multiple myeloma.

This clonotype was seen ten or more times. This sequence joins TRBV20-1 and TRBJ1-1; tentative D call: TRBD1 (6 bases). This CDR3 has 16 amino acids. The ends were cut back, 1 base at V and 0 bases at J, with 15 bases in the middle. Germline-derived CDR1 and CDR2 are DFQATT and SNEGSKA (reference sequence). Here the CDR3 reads CSARVAQGTVNTEAFF. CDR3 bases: TGCAGTGCTAGAGTCGCGCAGGGGACTGTGAACACTGAAGCTTTCTTT.

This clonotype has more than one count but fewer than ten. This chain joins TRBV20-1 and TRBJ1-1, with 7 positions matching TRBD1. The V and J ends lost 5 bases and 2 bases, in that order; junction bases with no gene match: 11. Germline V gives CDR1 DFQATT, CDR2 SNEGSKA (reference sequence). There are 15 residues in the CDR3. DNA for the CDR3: TGCAGTGCTTACCCCCCGGCAGGGGGAAACACTGAAGCTTTCTTT. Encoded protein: CSAYPPAGGNTEAFF.

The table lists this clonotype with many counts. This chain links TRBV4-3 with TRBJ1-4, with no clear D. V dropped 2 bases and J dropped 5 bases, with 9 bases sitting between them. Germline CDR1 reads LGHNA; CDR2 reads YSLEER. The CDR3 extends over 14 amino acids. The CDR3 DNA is TGCGCCAGCAGCCAATCGGGCCGGAATGAAAAACTGTTTTTT. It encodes CASSQSGRNEKLFF.

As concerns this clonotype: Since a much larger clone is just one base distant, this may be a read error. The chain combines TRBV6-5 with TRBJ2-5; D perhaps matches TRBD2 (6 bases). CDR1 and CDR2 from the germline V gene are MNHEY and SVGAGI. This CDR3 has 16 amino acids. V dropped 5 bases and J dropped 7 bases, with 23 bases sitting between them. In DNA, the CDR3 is TGTGCCAGCAGTGTAGGGCTGCGGGGAGAAATGGCGACCCAGTACTTC. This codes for CASSVGLRGEMATQYF.

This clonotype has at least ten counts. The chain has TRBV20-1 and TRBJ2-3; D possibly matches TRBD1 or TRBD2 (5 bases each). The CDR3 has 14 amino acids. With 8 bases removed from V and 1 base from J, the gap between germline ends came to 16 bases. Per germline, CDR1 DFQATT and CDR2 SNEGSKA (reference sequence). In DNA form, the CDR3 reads TGCAGTCGATGGGACGTGAGATGCACAGATACGCAGTATTTT. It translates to CSRWDVRCTDTQYF.

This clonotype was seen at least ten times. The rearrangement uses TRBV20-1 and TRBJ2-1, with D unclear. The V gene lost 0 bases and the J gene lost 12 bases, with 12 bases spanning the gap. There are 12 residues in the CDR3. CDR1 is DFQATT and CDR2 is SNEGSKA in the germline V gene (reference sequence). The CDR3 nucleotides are TGCAGTGCTAGAGATGAAGGATTCGCGCAGTTCTTC. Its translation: CSARDEGFAQFF.

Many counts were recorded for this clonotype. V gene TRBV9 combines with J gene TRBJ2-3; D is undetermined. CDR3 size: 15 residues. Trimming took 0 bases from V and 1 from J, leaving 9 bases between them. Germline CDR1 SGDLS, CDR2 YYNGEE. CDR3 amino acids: CASSVEGLRTDTQYF. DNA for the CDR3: TGTGCCAGCAGCGTAGAGGGCCTTCGCACAGATACGCAGTATTTT.

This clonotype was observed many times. CDR3 DNA sequence: TGCAGTGCGGGACAGGGTGGCACTGAAGCTTTCTTT. It translates to CSAGQGGTEAFF. This chain connects TRBV20-1 to TRBJ1-1; 9 nucleotides match TRBD1. In germline, CDR1 is DFQATT, CDR2 SNEGSKA (reference sequence). CDR3 length: 12 amino acids. V gave up 6 bases and J gave up 4 bases; unmatched junction bases: 3.

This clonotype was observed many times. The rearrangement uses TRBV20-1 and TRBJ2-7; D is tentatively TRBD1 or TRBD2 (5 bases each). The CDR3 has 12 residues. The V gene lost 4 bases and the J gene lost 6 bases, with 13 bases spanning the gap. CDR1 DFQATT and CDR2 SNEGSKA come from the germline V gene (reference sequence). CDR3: CSATRGWVEQYF. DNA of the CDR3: TGCAGTGCTACTCGGGGCTGGGTCGAGCAGTACTTC.

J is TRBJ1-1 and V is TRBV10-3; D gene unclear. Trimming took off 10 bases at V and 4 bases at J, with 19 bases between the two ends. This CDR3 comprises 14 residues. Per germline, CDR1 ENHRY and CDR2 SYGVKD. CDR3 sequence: CATQSRGVGTEAFF. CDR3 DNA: TGTGCCACTCAAAGTAGAGGAGTTGGCACTGAAGCTTTCTTT.

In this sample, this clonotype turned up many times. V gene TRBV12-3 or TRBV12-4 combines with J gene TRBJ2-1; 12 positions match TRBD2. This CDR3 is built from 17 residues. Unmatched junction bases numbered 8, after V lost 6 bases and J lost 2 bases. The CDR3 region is CASRMTSGRSPYNEQFF. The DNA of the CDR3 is TGTGCCAGCAGGATGACTAGCGGGAGATCCCCCTACAATGAGCAGTTCTTC.

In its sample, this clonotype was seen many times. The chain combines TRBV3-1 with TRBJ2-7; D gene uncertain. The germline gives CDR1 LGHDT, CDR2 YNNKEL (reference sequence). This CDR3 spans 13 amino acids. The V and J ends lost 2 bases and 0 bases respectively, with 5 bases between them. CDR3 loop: CASSQYSSYEQYF. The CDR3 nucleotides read TGTGCCAGCAGCCAATACAGCTCCTACGAGCAGTACTTC.

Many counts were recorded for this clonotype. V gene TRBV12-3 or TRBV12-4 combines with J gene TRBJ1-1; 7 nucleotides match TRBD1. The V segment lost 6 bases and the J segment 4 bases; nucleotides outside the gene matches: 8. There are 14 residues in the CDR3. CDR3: CASRRQGMSTEAFF. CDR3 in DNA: TGTGCCAGCAGGAGACAGGGAATGAGCACTGAAGCTTTCTTT.

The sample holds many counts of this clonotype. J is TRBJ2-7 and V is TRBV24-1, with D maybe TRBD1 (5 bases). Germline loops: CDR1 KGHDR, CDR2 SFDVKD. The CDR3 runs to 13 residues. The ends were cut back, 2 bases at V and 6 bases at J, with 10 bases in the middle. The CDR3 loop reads CATSDSGAGEQYF. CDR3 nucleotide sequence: TGTGCCACCAGTGATTCTGGGGCTGGCGAGCAGTACTTC.

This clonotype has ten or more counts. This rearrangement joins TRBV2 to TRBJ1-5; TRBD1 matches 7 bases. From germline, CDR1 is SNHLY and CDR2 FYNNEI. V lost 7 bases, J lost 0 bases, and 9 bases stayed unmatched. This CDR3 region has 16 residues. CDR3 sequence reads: CASKGQGVGSNQPQHF. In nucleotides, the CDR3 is TGTGCCAGCAAGGGCCAGGGGGTGGGTAGCAATCAGCCCCAGCATTTT.

The CDR3 loop is CASSFLKLAGKNRAYEQYF. CDR3 DNA: TGTGCCAGCAGCTTCTTGAAGCTAGCGGGGAAGAACCGAGCCTACGAGCAGTACTTC. The rearrangement uses TRBV7-9 and TRBJ2-7; 9 bases line up with TRBD2. Trimming removed 3 bases from V and 2 bases from J; junction bases left unmatched: 17. The germline gives CDR1 SEHNR, CDR2 FQNEAQ (reference sequence). CDR3 length: 19 amino acids.

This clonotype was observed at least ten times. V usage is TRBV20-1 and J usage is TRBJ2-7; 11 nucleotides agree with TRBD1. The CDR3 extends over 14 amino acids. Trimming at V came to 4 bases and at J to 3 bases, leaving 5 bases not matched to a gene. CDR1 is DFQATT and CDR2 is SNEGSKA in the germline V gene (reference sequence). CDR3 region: CSANPGTGGYEQYF. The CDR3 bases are TGCAGTGCTAACCCCGGGACAGGGGGCTACGAGCAGTACTTC.

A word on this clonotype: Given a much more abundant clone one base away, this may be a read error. The CDR3, as DNA: TGCAGCGGGAGGACTAGCGAGAGGAATACGCAGTATTTT. This codes for CSGRTSERNTQYF. This chain links TRBV29-1 with TRBJ2-3; 9 nucleotides line up with TRBD2. CDR1 is SQVTM and CDR2 is ANQGSEA in the germline V gene. J was trimmed by 7 bases and V by 7 bases; bases with no gene match: 9. The CDR3 has 13 amino acids.

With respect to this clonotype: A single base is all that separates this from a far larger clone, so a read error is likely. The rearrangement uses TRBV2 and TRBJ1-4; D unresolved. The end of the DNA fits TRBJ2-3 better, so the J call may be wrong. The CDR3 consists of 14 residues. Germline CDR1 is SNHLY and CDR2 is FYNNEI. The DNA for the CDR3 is TGTGCCAGCTGCCCGACCGTGACCACAGATCCGCAGTATTTT. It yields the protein CASCPTVTTDPQYF.

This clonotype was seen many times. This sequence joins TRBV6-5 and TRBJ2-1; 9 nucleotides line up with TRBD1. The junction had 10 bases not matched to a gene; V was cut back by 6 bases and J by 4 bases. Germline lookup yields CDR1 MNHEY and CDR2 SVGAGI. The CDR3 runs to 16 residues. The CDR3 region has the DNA TGTGCCAGCAGGCAATTTCCGGGACAGGGTTACAATGAGCAGTTCTTC. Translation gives CASRQFPGQGYNEQFF.

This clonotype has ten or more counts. The CDR3 sequence: CASSRTSGTLNEQFF. DNA of the CDR3: TGTGCCAGCAGCCGGACTAGCGGGACATTAAATGAGCAGTTCTTC. This chain links TRBV7-9 with TRBJ2-1, with 12 bases that match TRBD2. The germline V gene has CDR1 SEHNR and CDR2 FQNEAQ (reference sequence). J gave up 7 bases and V 5 bases, and 6 bases lay outside the gene matches. This CDR3 is 15 amino acids long.

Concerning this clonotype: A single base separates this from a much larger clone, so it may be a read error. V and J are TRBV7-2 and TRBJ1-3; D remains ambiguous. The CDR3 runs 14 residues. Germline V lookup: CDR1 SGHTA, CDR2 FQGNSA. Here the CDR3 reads CGSSLETAGNTIYF. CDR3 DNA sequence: TGTGGCAGCAGCTTAGAAACAGCTGGAAACACCATATATTTT.

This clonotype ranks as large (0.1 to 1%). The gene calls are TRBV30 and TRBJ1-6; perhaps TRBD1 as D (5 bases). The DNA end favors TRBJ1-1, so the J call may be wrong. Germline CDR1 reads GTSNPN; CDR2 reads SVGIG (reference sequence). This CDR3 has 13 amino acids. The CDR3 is CAWSEGTNTEAFF. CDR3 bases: TGTGCCTGGAGTGAGGGGACTAACACTGAAGCTTTCTTT.

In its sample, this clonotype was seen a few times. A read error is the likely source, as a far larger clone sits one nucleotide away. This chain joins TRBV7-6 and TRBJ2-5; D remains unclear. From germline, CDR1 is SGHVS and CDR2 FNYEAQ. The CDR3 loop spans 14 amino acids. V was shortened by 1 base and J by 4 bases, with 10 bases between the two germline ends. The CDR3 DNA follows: TGTGCCAGCAGCTTAGGTGTAGCTCGAGAGACCCAGTACTTC. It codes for CASSLGVARETQYF.

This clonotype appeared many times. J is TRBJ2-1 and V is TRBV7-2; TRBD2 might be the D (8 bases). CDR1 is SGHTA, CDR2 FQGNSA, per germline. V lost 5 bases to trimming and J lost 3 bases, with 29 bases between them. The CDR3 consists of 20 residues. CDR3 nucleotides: TGTGCCAGCAGCAATAGGGGGGAGGGGGCCGGGAGGGGCATCTACAATGAGCAGTTCTTC. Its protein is CASSNRGEGAGRGIYNEQFF.

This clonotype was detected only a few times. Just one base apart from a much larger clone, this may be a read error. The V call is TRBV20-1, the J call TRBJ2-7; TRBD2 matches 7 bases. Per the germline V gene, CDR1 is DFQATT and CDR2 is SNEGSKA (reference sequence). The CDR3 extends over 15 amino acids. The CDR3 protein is CGARRDEVGGGEQYF. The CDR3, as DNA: TGCGGTGCTAGAAGAGATGAGGTGGGCGGGGGCGAGCAGTACTTC.

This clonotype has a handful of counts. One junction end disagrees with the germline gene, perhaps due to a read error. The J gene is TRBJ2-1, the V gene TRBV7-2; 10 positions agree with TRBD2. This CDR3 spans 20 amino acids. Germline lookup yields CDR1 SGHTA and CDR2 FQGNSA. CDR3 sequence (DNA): TGTGCCAGCAGCTTAGATGCTGGGACTAGCGCGAGAGCCTCCGACAATGAGCAGTTCTTC. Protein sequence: CASSLDAGTSARASDNEQFF.

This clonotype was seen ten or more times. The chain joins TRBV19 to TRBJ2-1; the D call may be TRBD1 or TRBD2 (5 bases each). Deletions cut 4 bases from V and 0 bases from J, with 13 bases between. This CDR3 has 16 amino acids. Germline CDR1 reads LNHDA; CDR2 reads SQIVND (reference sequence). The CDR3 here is CASSTPGRSSYNEQFF. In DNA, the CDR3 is TGTGCCAGTAGTACACCGGGACGGAGCTCCTACAATGAGCAGTTCTTC.

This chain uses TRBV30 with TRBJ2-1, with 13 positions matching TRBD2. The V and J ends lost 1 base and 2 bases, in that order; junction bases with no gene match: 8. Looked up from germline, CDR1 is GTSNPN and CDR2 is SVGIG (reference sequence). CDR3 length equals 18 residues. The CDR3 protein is CAWSEGTSGNTPYNEQFF. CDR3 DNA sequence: TGTGCCTGGAGTGAGGGGACTAGCGGGAATACCCCCTACAATGAGCAGTTCTTC.